The 4 T cell receptor beta chains given below trace back to one sample, sequenced in a study of vaccination and CD4 T cells after COVID-19. No antigen has been assigned to these receptors. An Oncomine TCR Beta short-read assay was used to sequence the DNA from cultured CD4+ T cells. TCRdb re-analysed the PCR reads in MiXCR, keeping a single row per CDR3 protein. Here the sample spans over 10,000 distinct CDR3 sequences, around 48% being singletons. The treatment denotes: roughly 10-day PBMC culture with coronavirus spike peptide pools or control peptides (ViraFEST assay). Specimen: CD4+ T cells from blood, cultured in vitro. These TCRs come from a human donor who had recovered from COVID-19.

This clonotype appeared a few times. The chain uses TRBV27 and TRBJ2-3, with TRBD1 matching over 8 bases. The CDR3 consists of 16 residues. Losses at the gene ends were 6 bases for V and 1 base for J; bases not matched to a gene: 9. The germline gives CDR1 MNHEY, CDR2 SMNVEV (reference sequence). In DNA form, the CDR3 reads TGTGCCAGCAGCAACGACAGGGGCGTGGGCACAGATACGCAGTATTTT. Residues: CASSNDRGVGTDTQYF.

The rearrangement joins TRBV18 to TRBJ2-5, with no clear D. The CDR3 sequence is 14 residues long. From germline, CDR1 is KGHSH and CDR2 LQKENI. V dropped 2 bases and J dropped 0 bases, with 7 bases sitting between them. In DNA form, the CDR3 reads TGTGCCAGCTCACCAATGACGTACCAAGAGACCCAGTACTTC. Translation: CASSPMTYQETQYF.

The gene calls are TRBV25-1 and TRBJ2-5; a possible D gene is TRBD1 (6 bases). With 8 bases removed from V and 4 bases from J, the gap between germline ends came to 14 bases. Germline CDR1 is MGHDK and CDR2 is SYGVNS. This CDR3 has 13 amino acids. Written as DNA, the CDR3 is TGTGCCAGCTCAGGGACATTACCAGAGACCCAGTACTTC. Residues: CASSGTLPETQYF.

V and J are TRBV6-2 or TRBV6-3 and TRBJ2-7, with 10 positions matching TRBD2. The CDR3 is 14 amino acids. CDR1 MNHEY and CDR2 SVGEGT come from the germline V gene. After removal of 7 bases from V and 3 bases from J, the junction contained 6 bases not matched to a gene. CDR3 DNA: TGTGCCAGCACCTCCGGGACTAGCGTCTACGAGCAGTACTTC. This encodes CASTSGTSVYEQYF.